These T cell receptor beta chains were read from a single sample in a study of T cells in Graves' hyperthyroidism and ophthalmopathy. TCRdb recomputed calls from the multiplex PCR reads with MiXCR, one row per CDR3 protein. This table has 300,000 to 350,000 distinct CDR3 sequences, 15% to 20% appearing once. Sequencing used blood. Every receptor here comes from a woman in her thirties or forties with Graves' ophthalmopathy. CDR3s leave out the opening cysteine and the closing phenylalanine or tryptophan.

V: TRBV7-8
J: TRBJ2-7
CDR3: AGGRGAGDSDEQY

V: TRBV11-1
J: TRBJ2-7
CDR3: ASSGTHGTVSRYEQY

V: TRBV7-8
J: TRBJ1-3
CDR3: ASSPVGPQHSGNTIY

V: TRBV7-2
J: TRBJ2-2
CDR3: ASSFTSGNTGELF

V: TRBV6-2/TRBV6-3
J: TRBJ1-5
CDR3: ASSRAAVNQPQH

V: TRBV12-3/TRBV12-4
J: TRBJ2-7
CDR3: ASSFGLSHEQY

V: TRBV20-1
J: TRBJ2-7
CDR3: SARLAGGGYEQY

V: TRBV10-3
J: TRBJ2-5
CDR3: AISEASSWETQY

V: TRBV27
J: TRBJ2-7
CDR3: ASSLVAGVYEQY

V: TRBV6-5
J: TRBJ2-5
CDR3: ASSYLSPQETQY

V: TRBV9
J: TRBJ2-3
CDR3: ASSVTSSASTDTQY

V: TRBV5-1
J: TRBJ1-2
CDR3: ASSLAPGTNYGYT

V: TRBV4-3
J: TRBJ1-1
CDR3: ASSQVVGTGGGEAF

V: TRBV30
J: TRBJ1-2
CDR3: AGSGGFYGYT

V: TRBV27
J: TRBJ2-5
CDR3: ASSLSGGGRGETQY

V: TRBV28
J: TRBJ1-5
CDR3: ASSQDRQDQPQH

V: TRBV11-1
J: TRBJ2-1
CDR3: ASSELENEQF

V: TRBV5-1
J: TRBJ2-7
CDR3: ASSSSPIAGGADEQY

V: TRBV19
J: TRBJ2-3
CDR3: ASRSGLAGGRDMQY

V: TRBV6-2/TRBV6-3
J: TRBJ1-1
CDR3: ASSYTAGKSTEAF

V: TRBV12-3/TRBV12-4
J: TRBJ2-7
CDR3: ASNLRGTYEQY

V: TRBV6-5
J: TRBJ2-7
CDR3: ASSYLYHNEQY

V: TRBV27
J: TRBJ1-1
CDR3: ASSRSLGRNTEAF

V: TRBV28
J: TRBJ1-5
CDR3: ASSGAEASNQPQH

V: TRBV19
J: TRBJ1-1
CDR3: ASSNPLGRVGTEAF

V: TRBV28
J: TRBJ2-7
CDR3: ASRPQAPGGSYEQY

V: TRBV11-2
J: TRBJ2-7
CDR3: ASSGSGSWYEQY

V: TRBV30
J: TRBJ1-1
CDR3: AWGFMNTEAF

V: TRBV6-1
J: TRBJ2-7
CDR3: ASSEAPQRSYEQY

V: TRBV6-5
J: TRBJ1-3
CDR3: ASSSRQGARVRNTIY

V: TRBV6-5
J: TRBJ2-7
CDR3: ASSYPGQNTEQY

V: TRBV20-1
J: TRBJ1-1
CDR3: SAKRGQGLNTEAF

V: TRBV11-2
J: TRBJ1-1
CDR3: ASSLITWTEAF

V: TRBV28
J: TRBJ2-7
CDR3: ASSLVPSWGGGYEQY

V: TRBV28
J: TRBJ1-2
CDR3: ASSPGGKGASYT

V: TRBV6-2/TRBV6-3
J: TRBJ2-7
CDR3: ASSNQGPTYEQY

V: TRBV6-1
J: TRBJ2-6
CDR3: ASSEQGLTLSGANILT

V: TRBV28
J: TRBJ1-1
CDR3: ASSSYYTEAF

V: TRBV29-1
J: TRBJ1-1
CDR3: SVEYGGDEAF

V: TRBV29-1
J: TRBJ2-7
CDR3: SVGSGAYEQY

V: TRBV12-3/TRBV12-4
J: TRBJ1-1
CDR3: ASSSQPPKENTEAF

V: TRBV4-1
J: TRBJ2-2
CDR3: ASSQDSLGDGYTGELF

V: TRBV10-3
J: TRBJ2-6
CDR3: AISESRVSESGANVLT

V: TRBV2
J: TRBJ2-7
CDR3: AISRDRGHEQY

V: TRBV13
J: TRBJ1-1
CDR3: ASSLSEDRVVAF

V: TRBV6-1
J: TRBJ2-7
CDR3: ASRGGLAGEEQY

V: TRBV20-1
J: TRBJ1-1
CDR3: SASRVFTEAF

V: TRBV19
J: TRBJ2-2
CDR3: ASSPLAGGLHGELF

V: TRBV30
J: TRBJ1-5
CDR3: AWSSWGQGIRPQH

V: TRBV27
J: TRBJ2-7
CDR3: ASSSLAPYEQY

V: TRBV7-9
J: TRBJ1-1
CDR3: ASSLAQGSTGEAF